These T cell receptor beta chains were read from a single sample in a study of CD8 T cells in Susac syndrome. TCRdb analysed the immunoSEQ multiplex PCR reads with MiXCR anew, one entry per CDR3 protein. The sample gives about 240,000 distinct CDR3 sequences, less than 96% of which show up once; about 0.095% is in the top ten. Sequences were obtained from CD4+ T cells from PBMCs. Receptors originate from a human donor with Susac syndrome. Each CDR3 is given with its conserved first and last residue. A D gene is named only where the DNA matches it firmly. Not all rows give a size; the values are once, few, many and, for expanded clones, a class.

>NA|TRBV27|TRBJ1-1|NA
TGTGCCAGCAGTCCCCCGGGGGTTGAAGCTTTCTTT
CASSPPGVEAFF
>NA|TRBV4-1|TRBJ2-5|NA
TGCGCCAGCAGCCAAGGATCAATCCTGGGGACCCAGTACTTC
CASSQGSILGTQYF
>TRBD2|TRBV11-2|TRBJ2-7|NA
TGTGCCAGCAGCCCCGGGGCGGGGGGCAGGTCCTACGAGCAGTACTTC
CASSPGAGGRSYEQYF
>TRBD2|TRBV11-3|TRBJ2-3|NA
TGTGCCAGCAGCTTCGTAGCGGGGTCCACAGATACGCAGTATTTT
CASSFVAGSTDTQYF
>TRBD2|TRBV20-1|TRBJ2-7|NA
TGCAGTGCTAGAGCCCTCGGTAGGTGGACTAGCGGGACACCCGAGCAGTACTTC
CSARALGRWTSGTPEQYF
>NA|TRBV29-1|TRBJ1-4|NA
TGCAGCGTTATCCGGGATCCCTTTGAAAAACTGTTTTTT
CSVIRDPFEKLFF
>TRBD1|TRBV3-1|TRBJ2-7|NA
TGTGCCAGCAGTCGAATCGACAGGGTTGACTACGAGCAGTACTTC
CASSRIDRVDYEQYF
>TRBD1|TRBV20-1|TRBJ1-5|NA
TGCAGTGCTAGAGGGGGACAGCATCGGACACAGCCCCAGCATTTT
CSARGGQHRTQPQHF
>NA|TRBV11-3|TRBJ2-5|NA
TGTGCCAGCAGCTTAATCGGCACCCCGGCGGGAGAGACCCAGTACTTC
CASSLIGTPAGETQYF
>NA|TRBV7-3|TRBJ2-5|NA
TGTGCCAGCAGCTTAACCTTACAAGAGACCCAGTACTTC
CASSLTLQETQYF
>TRBD1|TRBV6-5|TRBJ1-1|NA
TGTGCCAGCAGTTACAGGACAGGGGTAGAAGCTTTCTTT
CASSYRTGVEAFF
>NA|TRBV9|TRBJ2-1|NA
TGTGCCAGCAGCTCCCGGGACTCCCAAAGGGGGGGGGAGCAGTTCTTC
CASSSRDSQRGGEQFF
>TRBD1|TRBV29-1|TRBJ1-3|NA
TGCAGCGTGACAGGGTCTGGAGCTGGAAACACCATATATTTT
CSVTGSGAGNTIYF
>TRBD2|TRBV29-1|TRBJ2-2|NA
TGCAGCGTTGAAGGGCTAGCGGGAGACCCGGGGGCCGGGGAGCTGTTTTTT
CSVEGLAGDPGAGELFF
>NA|TRBV28|TRBJ1-2|NA
TGTGCCAGCAGACAGGGTAACGGCTACACCTTC
CASRQGNGYTF
>NA|TRBV20-1|TRBJ2-7|few
TGCAGTGCTAGAGACACCTACGAGCAGTACTTC
CSARDTYEQYF
>TRBD1|TRBV5-6|TRBJ2-5|NA
TGTGCCAGCAGCCCACAGGGGAACCAAGAGACCCAGTACTTC
CASSPQGNQETQYF
>NA|TRBV9|TRBJ2-5|NA
TGTGCCAGCAGCCGACGACTAACCCAAGAGACCCAGTACTTC
CASSRRLTQETQYF
>NA|TRBV3-1|TRBJ1-1|NA
TGTGCCAGCAGCCTTCGGGGGTTCTCTGAAGCTTTCTTT
CASSLRGFSEAFF
>TRBD1|TRBV4-1|TRBJ2-1|NA
TGCGCCAGCAGCCCTAACCCTTCCGGGACAGGGTCCTACAATGAGCAGTTCTTC
CASSPNPSGTGSYNEQFF
>NA|TRBV24-1|TRBJ2-6|NA
TGTGCCACCTGGGGCTCTGGGGCCAACGTCCTGACTTTC
CATWGSGANVLTF
>TRBD2|TRBV6-2/TRBV6-3|TRBJ2-1|once
TGTGCCAGCAGTGGCCGAAGGTGGGAGGGCTACAATGAGCAGTTCTTC
CASSGRRWEGYNEQFF
>TRBD1|TRBV30|TRBJ1-1|once
TGTGCCTGGAGGGGACAGGGAGGCACTGAAGCTTTCTTT
CAWRGQGGTEAFF
>TRBD1|TRBV28|TRBJ1-5|NA
TGTGCCAGCAGCGCGACAGGGACGCATAATCAGCCCCAGCATTTT
CASSATGTHNQPQHF
>TRBD1|TRBV6-2/TRBV6-3|TRBJ2-4|NA
TGTGCCAGCAGTTACCAGGGGGACATTCAGTACTTC
CASSYQGDIQYF
>NA|TRBV20-1|TRBJ1-1|NA
TGCAGTGCCCCACGTGGCAGGGCTTATGACACTGAAGCTTTCTTT
CSAPRGRAYDTEAFF
>NA|TRBV5-4|TRBJ2-1|NA
TGTGCCAGCACCCAGGGACTTCGAGACCGCAATGAGCAGTTCTTC
CASTQGLRDRNEQFF
>TRBD1|TRBV6-5|TRBJ1-1|NA
TGTGCCAGCAGTTACGGGGACAGGGTCACTGAAGCTTTCTTT
CASSYGDRVTEAFF
>TRBD2|TRBV29-1|TRBJ2-7|NA
TGCAGCGTTGAAGGCGGGAGGGCCAAATACGAGCAGTACTTC
CSVEGGRAKYEQYF
>NA|TRBV12-3/TRBV12-4|TRBJ2-1|NA
TGTGCCAGCACTGTCCCGGGGACTTACTCCTACAATGAGCAGTTCTTC
CASTVPGTYSYNEQFF
>NA|TRBV27|TRBJ2-7|NA
TGTGCCAGTGAGCGCCAGAGCAGGGACGAGCAGTACTTC
CASERQSRDEQYF
>NA|TRBV30|TRBJ1-2|NA
TGTGCCTGGAGTCCTAACCACGGCTACACCTTC
CAWSPNHGYTF
>NA|TRBV20-1|TRBJ1-2|NA
TGCAGTGCCCCGCAAGCGTATGGCTACACCTTC
CSAPQAYGYTF
>NA|TRBV20-1|TRBJ2-1|NA
TGCAGTGCTAGAGGCGCACCGGGACCCACTTACAATGAGCAGTTCTTC
CSARGAPGPTYNEQFF
>TRBD2|TRBV4-2|TRBJ2-6|NA
TGTGCCAGCAGCGGCGGGAGTATCAGGGCCAACGTCCTGACTTTC
CASSGGSIRANVLTF
>TRBD2|TRBV11-1|TRBJ2-7|NA
TGTGCCAGCAATATAGCGGGAGGCCCAAGAGAGCAGTACTTC
CASNIAGGPREQYF
>TRBD1|TRBV5-1|TRBJ2-1|NA
TGCGCCAGCACCGGACAGGGGTACGATGAGCAGTTCTTC
CASTGQGYDEQFF
>NA|TRBV5-1|TRBJ1-1|NA
TGCGCCAGCACTCCCCGGGGTGACACTGAAGCTTTCTTT
CASTPRGDTEAFF
>TRBD1|TRBV7-2|TRBJ1-5|NA
TGTGCCAGCAGCAACCGACAGGGGAATCAGCCCCAGCATTTT
CASSNRQGNQPQHF
>TRBD1|TRBV30|TRBJ1-5|NA
TGTGCCTGGTCACAGGGGGCTGATCAGCCCCAGCATTTT
CAWSQGADQPQHF
>NA|TRBV2|TRBJ2-2|NA
TGTGCCAGCGCCGAGACGGCTCGGGAGCTGTTTTTT
CASAETARELFF
>TRBD1|TRBV5-4|TRBJ2-5|NA
TGTGCCAGCAGCGCCCCCGACGGGACAGCTGAGACCCAGTACTTC
CASSAPDGTAETQYF
>TRBD1|TRBV2|TRBJ1-1|once
TGTGCCAGCAGCGCCCAGGGGGCGCGAACTGAAGCTTTCTTT
CASSAQGARTEAFF
>TRBD1|TRBV29-1|TRBJ2-1|NA
TGCAGCGTTGAAGATATGTGGACAGGGGCCTACAATGAGCAGTTCTTC
CSVEDMWTGAYNEQFF